This section outlines one T cell receptor (beta chain) sequence together with its context. Its antigen is undetermined. An end of the junction differs from the germline gene, which may be a read error. The CDR3 is made up of 15 amino acids. Germline loops: CDR1 SGHDT, CDR2 YYEEEE. The data were obtained in a study of T cells in Graves' hyperthyroidism and ophthalmopathy. Points from the study as a whole: Using 13 V-J features, a model discriminated ophthalmopathy from stable hyperthyroidism.

Researchers barred patients who had uncontrolled infection, other autoimmune disease, pregnancy or lactation. The source of the PBMCs was 8 to 10 ml of fresh peripheral blood. RNA transcripts provided the source from which TCR beta CDR3 regions were amplified. Using the HTBI primer set, a first-round RT-PCR was run on the TCR CDR3. TCRdb independently ran MiXCR on the multiplex PCR reads; one entry per CDR3 protein. The sample carries a few hundred thousand distinct CDR3 sequences, roughly 15% recorded once. The chain has TRBV5-6 and TRBJ1-1; 7 bases agree with TRBD1. This receptor was obtained from a woman between 40 and 50 years old with Graves' hyperthyroidism that later progressed to Graves' ophthalmopathy. Material for sequencing was blood. For the CDR3, the DNA is TGTGCCAGCACGCCGGGACAGACTATGAACTCTGAAGCTTTCTTT. This translates into CASTPGQTMNSEAFF.